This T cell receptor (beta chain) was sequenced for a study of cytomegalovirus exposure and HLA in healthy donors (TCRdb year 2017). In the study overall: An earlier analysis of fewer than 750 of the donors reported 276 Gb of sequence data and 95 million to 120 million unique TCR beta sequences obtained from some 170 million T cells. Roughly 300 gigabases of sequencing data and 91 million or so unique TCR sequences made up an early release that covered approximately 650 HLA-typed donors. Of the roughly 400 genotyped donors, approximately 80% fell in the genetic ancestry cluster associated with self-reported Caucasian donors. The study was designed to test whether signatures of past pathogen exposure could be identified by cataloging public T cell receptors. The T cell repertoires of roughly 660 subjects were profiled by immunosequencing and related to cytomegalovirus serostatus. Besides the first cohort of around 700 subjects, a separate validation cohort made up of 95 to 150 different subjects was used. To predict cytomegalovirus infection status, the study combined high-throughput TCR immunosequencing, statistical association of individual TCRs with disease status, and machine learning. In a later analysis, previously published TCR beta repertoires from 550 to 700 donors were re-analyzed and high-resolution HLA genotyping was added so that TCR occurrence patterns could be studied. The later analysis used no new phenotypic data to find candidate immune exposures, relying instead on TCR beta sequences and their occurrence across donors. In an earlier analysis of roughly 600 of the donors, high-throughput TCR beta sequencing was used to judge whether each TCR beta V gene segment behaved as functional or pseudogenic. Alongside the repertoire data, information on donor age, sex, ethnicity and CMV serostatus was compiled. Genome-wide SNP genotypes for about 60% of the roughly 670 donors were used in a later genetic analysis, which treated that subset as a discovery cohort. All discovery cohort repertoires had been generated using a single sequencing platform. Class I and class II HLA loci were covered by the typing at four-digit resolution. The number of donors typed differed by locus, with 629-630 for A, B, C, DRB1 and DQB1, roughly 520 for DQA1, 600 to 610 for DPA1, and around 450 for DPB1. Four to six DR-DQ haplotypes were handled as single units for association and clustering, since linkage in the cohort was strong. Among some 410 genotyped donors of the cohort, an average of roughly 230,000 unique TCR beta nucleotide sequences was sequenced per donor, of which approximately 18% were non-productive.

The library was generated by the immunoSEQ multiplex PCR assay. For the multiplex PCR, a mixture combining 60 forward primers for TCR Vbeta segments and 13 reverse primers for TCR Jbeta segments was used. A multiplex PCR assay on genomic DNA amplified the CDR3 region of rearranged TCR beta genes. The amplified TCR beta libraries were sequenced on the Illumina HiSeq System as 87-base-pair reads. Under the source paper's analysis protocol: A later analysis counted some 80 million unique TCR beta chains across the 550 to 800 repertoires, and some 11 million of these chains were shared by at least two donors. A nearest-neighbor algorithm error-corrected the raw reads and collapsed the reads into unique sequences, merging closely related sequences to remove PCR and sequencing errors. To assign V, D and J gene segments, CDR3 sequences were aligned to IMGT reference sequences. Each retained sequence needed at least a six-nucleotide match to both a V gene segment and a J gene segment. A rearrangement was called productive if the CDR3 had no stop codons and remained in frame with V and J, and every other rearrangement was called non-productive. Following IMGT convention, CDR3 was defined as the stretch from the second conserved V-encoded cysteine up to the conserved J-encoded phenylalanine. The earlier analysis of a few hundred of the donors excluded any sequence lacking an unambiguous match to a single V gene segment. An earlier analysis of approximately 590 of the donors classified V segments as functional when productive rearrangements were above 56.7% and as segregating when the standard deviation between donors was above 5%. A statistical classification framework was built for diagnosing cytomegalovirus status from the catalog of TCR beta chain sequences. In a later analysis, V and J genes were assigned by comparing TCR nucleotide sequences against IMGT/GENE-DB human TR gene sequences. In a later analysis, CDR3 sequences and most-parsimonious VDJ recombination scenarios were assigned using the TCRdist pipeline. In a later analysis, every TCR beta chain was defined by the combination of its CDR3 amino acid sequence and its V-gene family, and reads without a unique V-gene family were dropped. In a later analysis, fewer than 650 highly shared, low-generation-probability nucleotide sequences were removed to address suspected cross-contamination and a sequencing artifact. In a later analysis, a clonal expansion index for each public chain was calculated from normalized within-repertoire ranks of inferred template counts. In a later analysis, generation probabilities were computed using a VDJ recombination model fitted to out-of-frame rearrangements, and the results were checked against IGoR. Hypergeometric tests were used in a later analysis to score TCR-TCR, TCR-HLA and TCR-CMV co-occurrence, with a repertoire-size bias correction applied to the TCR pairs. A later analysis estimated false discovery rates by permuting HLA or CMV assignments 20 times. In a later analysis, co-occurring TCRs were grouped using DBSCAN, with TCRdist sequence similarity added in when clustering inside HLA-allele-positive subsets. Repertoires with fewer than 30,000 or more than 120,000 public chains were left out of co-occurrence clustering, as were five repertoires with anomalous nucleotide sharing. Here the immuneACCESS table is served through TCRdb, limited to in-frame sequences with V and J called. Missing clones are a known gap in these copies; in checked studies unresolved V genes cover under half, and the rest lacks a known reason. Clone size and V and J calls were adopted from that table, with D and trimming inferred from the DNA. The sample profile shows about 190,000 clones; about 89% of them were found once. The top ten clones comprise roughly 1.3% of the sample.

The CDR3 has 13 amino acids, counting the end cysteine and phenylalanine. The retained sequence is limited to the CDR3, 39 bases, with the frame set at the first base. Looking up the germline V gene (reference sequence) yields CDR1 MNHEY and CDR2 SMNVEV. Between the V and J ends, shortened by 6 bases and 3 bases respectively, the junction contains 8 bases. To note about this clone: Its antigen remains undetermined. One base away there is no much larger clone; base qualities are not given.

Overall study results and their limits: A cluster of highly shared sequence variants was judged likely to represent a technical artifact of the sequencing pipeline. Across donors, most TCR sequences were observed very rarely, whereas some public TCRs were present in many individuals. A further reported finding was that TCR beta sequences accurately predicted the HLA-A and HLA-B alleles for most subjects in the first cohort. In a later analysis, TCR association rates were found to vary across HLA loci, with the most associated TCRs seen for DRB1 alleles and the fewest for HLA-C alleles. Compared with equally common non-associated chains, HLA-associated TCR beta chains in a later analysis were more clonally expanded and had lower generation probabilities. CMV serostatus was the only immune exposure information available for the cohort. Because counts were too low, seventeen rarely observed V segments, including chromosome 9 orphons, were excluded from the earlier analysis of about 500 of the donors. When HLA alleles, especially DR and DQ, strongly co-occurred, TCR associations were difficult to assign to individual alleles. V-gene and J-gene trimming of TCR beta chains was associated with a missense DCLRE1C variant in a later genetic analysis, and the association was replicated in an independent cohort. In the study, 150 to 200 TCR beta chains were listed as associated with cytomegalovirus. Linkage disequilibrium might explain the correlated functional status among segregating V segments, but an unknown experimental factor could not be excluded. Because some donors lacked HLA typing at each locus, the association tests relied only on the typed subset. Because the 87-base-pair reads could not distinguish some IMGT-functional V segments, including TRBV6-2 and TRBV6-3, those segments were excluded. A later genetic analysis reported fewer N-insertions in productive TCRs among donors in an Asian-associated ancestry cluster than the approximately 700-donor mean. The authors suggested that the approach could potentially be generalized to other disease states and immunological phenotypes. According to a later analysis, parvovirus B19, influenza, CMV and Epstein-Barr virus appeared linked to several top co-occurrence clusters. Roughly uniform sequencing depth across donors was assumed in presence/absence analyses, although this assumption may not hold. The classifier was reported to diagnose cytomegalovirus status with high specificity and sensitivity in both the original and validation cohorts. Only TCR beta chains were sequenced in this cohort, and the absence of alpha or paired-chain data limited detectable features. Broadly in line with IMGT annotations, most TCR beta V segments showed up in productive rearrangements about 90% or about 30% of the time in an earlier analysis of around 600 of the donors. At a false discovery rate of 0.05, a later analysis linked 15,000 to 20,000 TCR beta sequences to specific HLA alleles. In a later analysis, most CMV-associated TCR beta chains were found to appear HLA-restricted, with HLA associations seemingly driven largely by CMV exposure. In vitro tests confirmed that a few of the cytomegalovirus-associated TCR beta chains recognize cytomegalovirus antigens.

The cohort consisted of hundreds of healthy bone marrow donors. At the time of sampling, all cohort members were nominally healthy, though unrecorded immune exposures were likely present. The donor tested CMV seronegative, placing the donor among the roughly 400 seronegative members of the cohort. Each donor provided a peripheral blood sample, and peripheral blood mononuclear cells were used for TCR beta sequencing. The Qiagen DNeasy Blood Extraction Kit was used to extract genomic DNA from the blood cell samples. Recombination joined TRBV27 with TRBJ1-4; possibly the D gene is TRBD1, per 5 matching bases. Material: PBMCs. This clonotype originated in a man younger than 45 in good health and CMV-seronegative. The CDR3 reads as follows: CASRGVSNEKLFF. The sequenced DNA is TGTGCCAGCAGAGGGGTGTCTAATGAAAAACTGTTTTTT.